The 9 T cell receptor beta chains given below trace back to one sample, sequenced in a study of blood T cell repertoires in COVID-19. The protocol was immunoSEQ multiplex PCR, while the TCRdb copy is restricted to in-frame clones and leaves out a portion. The top ten hold roughly 7.2% of the sample, which has some 42,000 clones, about 91% seen once. Source material: peripheral blood. These receptor sequences come from a human donor in a cohort sampled during active COVID-19.

The genes are TRBV30 and TRBJ1-4; TRBD1 aligns across 7 bases. The CDR3 has 15 amino acids. Germline CDR1 GTSNPN, CDR2 SVGIG (reference sequence). V was clipped by 4 bases and J by 3 bases; unmatched bases: 8. As DNA, the CDR3 is TGTGCCTGGACCCGACAGGGCATCCCTAATGAAAAACTGTTTTTT. Its protein product is CAWTRQGIPNEKLFF.

The chain couples TRBV24-1 to TRBJ2-1; TRBD2 matches at 15 bases. V shed 2 bases, J shed 6 bases, and the junction held 4 bases outside the gene matches. Germline V gives CDR1 KGHDR, CDR2 SFDVKD. CDR3 length equals 17 residues. The CDR3 loop reads CATSDSWTSGGGNEQFF. CDR3 bases: TGTGCCACCAGTGATTCCTGGACTAGCGGGGGGGGCAATGAGCAGTTCTTC.

The chain employs TRBV19 and TRBJ2-4; TRBD1 matches at 10 bases. V dropped 3 bases and J dropped 7; count of bases not matched to a gene: 3. The CDR3 sequence is 14 residues long. Germline V gene data show CDR1 as LNHDA and CDR2 as SQIVND (reference sequence). DNA of the CDR3: TGTGCCAGTAGTATTAGACAGGGGGCGAACATTCAGTACTTC. It yields the protein CASSIRQGANIQYF.

The rearrangement links TRBV4-1 to TRBJ2-3; D is uncertain. CDR1 is MGHRA, CDR2 YSYEKL, per germline. The CDR3 has 16 amino acids. V dropped 1 base and J dropped 0 bases, with 11 bases sitting between them. The CDR3 nucleotides read TGCGCCAGCAGCCAAGTTAACCTAGTGAGCACAGATACGCAGTATTTT. It codes for CASSQVNLVSTDTQYF.

DNA of the CDR3: TGTGCCAGCAGCTTAGTACGGAGGAACACCGGGGAGCTGTTTTTT. The encoded protein is CASSLVRRNTGELFF. The V call is TRBV7-2, the J call TRBJ2-2; D remains ambiguous. Germline CDR1 reads SGHTA; CDR2 reads FQGNSA. Trimming shortened V by 1 base and J by 1 base, and 7 bases separated the two germline ends. The CDR3 spans 15 residues.

The CDR3 loop reads CASSQDLGAQETQYF. In nucleotides, the CDR3 is TGCGCCAGCAGCCAAGATTTGGGGGCCCAAGAGACCCAGTACTTC. V usage is TRBV4-1 and J usage is TRBJ2-5, with D possibly being TRBD1 (6 bases). In germline, CDR1 is MGHRA, CDR2 YSYEKL. V was clipped by 0 bases and J by 1 base, with 9 bases between them. The CDR3 totals 15 residues.

The chain is built from TRBV5-1 and TRBJ2-7; TRBD2 matches at 7 bases. Losses at the gene ends were 0 bases for V and 1 base for J; bases not matched to a gene: 7. Germline V lookup: CDR1 SGHRS, CDR2 YFSETQ. This CDR3 has 16 residues. This CDR3 is CASSLAWVAGSYEQYF. CDR3 nucleotides: TGCGCCAGCAGCTTGGCCTGGGTAGCGGGTTCCTACGAGCAGTACTTC. Looking up the rest from reference TRBV5-1 and TRBJ2-7 gives the full variable domain: KAGVTQTPRYLIKTRGQQVTLSCSPISGHRSVSWYQQTPGQGLQFLFEYFSETQRNKGNFPGRFSGRQFSNSRSEMNVSTLELGDSALYLCASSLAWVAGSYEQYFGPGTRLTVT.

The V and J genes are TRBV6-2 or TRBV6-3 and TRBJ2-5; D remains unclear. Germline CDR1 and CDR2: MNHEY and SVGEGT. The CDR3 is 13 amino acids. Deletions cut 2 bases from V and 7 bases from J, with 11 bases between. Here the CDR3 reads CASSYPAGGTQYF. CDR3 bases: TGTGCCAGCAGTTACCCGGCAGGTGGGACCCAGTACTTC.

The rearrangement uses TRBV5-1 and TRBJ2-1; 7 positions agree with TRBD2. This CDR3 spans 16 amino acids. Trimming cost V 3 bases and J 0 bases; bases outside gene matches: 6. Germline CDR1 is SGHRS and CDR2 is YFSETQ. The CDR3 sequence is CASSSQAGSSYNEQFF. The CDR3 coding sequence is TGCGCCAGCAGCTCACAAGCGGGGAGCTCCTACAATGAGCAGTTCTTC.